The text below deals with one T cell receptor (beta chain). This entry comes from a study of blood T cell repertoires in COVID-19. Clones were sequenced by immunoSEQ multiplex PCR, and TCRdb holds only the in-frame ones, with some missing. The sample contains over 45,000 clones, about 88% of which appear only once. Germline loops: CDR1 SEHNR, CDR2 FQNEAQ (reference sequence). V gave up 4 bases and J gave up 4 bases, with 17 bases separating them. The length of the CDR3 is 16 residues. The receptor's source is an older man in a cohort sampled during active COVID-19. The chain has TRBV7-9 and TRBJ1-3, with TRBD1 as a possible D gene (5 bases). Sequencing was performed on peripheral blood. CDR3 loop: CASSWGVSNTGNTIYF. As DNA, the CDR3 is TGTGCCAGCAGCTGGGGGGTATCCAACACAGGAAACACCATATATTTT. The full variable domain, completed using reference TRBV7-9 and TRBJ1-3, is DTGVSQNPRHKITKRGQNVTFRCDPISEHNRLYWYRQTLGQGPEFLTYFQNEAQLEKSRLLSDRFSAERPKGSFSTLEIQRTEQGDSAMYLCASSWGVSNTGNTIYFGEGSWLTVV.